This TCR beta chain was documented in a study of T cell responses to AZD1222 COVID-19 vaccine. Study-wide results and caveats: Among those given AZD1222, only six were seropositive at baseline.

In regard to this clone: Its antigen is not identified.

The germline V gene has CDR1 GTSNPN and CDR2 SVGIG (reference sequence). The V and J ends lost 5 bases and 7 bases respectively, with 15 bases between them. CDR3 length equals 13 residues. The protocol was immunoSEQ multiplex PCR, while the TCRdb copy is restricted to in-frame clones and leaves out a portion. The sample records 100,000 to 150,000 clones, roughly 91% being singletons. Sequencing used peripheral blood, obtained on day 0 of MenACWY control vaccination. The gene calls are TRBV30 and TRBJ2-1; D possibly corresponds to TRBD2 (6 bases). The receptor was isolated from an adult in good health. The DNA for the CDR3 is TGTGCCTGGTGGGTCCGGGAGAGGAATGAGCAGTTCTTC. Translation: CAWWVRERNEQFF.